The present TCR beta chain was sequenced within a study of blood T cell repertoires in COVID-19. In the study overall: From T cells, B-cell-depleted T cells, or PBMCs came the material, which was cDNA or gDNA.

Authors' analysis steps: From reference gene primer amplification, estimates of nucleated cell counts were derived. Sequenced by immunoSEQ multiplex PCR; TCRdb stores in-frame clones only, minus some. That table furnishes V, J and clone size, whereas the DNA furnished D and trimming. This table has roughly 410,000 clones, 70% to 90% appearing once. The Seattle patients, enrolled during active infection, were followed longitudinally. This clone was found once. This sequence was found in a woman aged 55-69 years with COVID-19, enrolled during active disease. Material: peripheral blood.

DNA of the CDR3: TGTGCCACCAGTGACCGTAAACGGGGATCCACAGATACGCAGTATTTT. This sequence encodes CATSDRKRGSTDTQYF. V gene TRBV24-1 combines with J gene TRBJ2-3; perhaps TRBD2 as D (5 bases). Per the germline V gene, CDR1 is KGHDR and CDR2 is SFDVKD. The CDR3 contains 16 residues. The V gene lost 4 bases and the J gene lost 2 bases, with 15 bases spanning the gap.